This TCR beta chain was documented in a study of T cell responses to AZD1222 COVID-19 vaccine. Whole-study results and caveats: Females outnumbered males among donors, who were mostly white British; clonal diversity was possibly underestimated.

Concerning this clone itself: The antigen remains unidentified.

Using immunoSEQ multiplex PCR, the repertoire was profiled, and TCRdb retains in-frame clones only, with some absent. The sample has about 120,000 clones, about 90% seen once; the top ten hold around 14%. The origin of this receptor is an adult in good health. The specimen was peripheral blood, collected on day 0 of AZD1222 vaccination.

CDR3 amino acids: CASSDTGWDSPLHF. As DNA, the CDR3 is TGTGCCAGCAGTGATACTGGGTGGGATTCACCCCTCCACTTT. This chain links TRBV2 with TRBJ1-6; D gene unclear. This CDR3 has 14 residues. Germline CDR1 and CDR2: SNHLY and FYNNEI. Trimming pared 3 bases from V and 8 bases from J, leaving 11 bases between.